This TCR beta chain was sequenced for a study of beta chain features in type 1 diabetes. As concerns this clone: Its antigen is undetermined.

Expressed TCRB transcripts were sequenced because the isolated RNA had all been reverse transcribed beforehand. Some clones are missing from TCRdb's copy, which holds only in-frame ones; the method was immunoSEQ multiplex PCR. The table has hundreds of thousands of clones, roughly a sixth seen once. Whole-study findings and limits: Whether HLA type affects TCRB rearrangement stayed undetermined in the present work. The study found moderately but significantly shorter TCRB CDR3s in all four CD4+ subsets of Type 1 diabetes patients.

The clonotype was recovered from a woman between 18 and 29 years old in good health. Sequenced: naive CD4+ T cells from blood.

The CDR3 nucleotides read TGCAGCGCCAGAGGGGAGGCAACAGGGGAGAACTATGGCTACACCTTC. Translated: CSARGEATGENYGYTF. The chain employs TRBV29-1 and TRBJ1-2; 7 nucleotides line up with TRBD1. The J segment lost 2 bases and the V segment lost 7 bases, leaving 16 bases of the junction unmatched. This CDR3 has 16 amino acids. The germline V gene encodes CDR1 SQVTM and CDR2 ANQGSEA.